Presented here are 16 T cell receptor beta chains from one specimen sequenced in a study of PD-L1 blockade in urothelial cancer (dated by TCRdb to about 2017). To prepare the library, the immunoSEQ multiplex PCR assay was applied. Sourced from immuneACCESS, this table was stored by TCRdb with only in-frame sequences that have V and J called. A share of the clones is absent; for the studies checked, an unresolved V gene accounts for under half, and the remainder has no known explanation. For this sample there are about 90,000 clones; 90% appear just once. More than 8% of the sample goes to the ten largest clones. The sequencing used PBMCs, collected around atezolizumab (anti-PD-L1) treatment. These receptors were collected from a man between 60 and 70 years old with urothelial cancer.

J is TRBJ1-6 and V is TRBV14; possibly TRBD1 for D (6 bases). The CDR3 sequence is 15 residues long. Germline lookup yields CDR1 SGHDN and CDR2 FVKESK. The V gene lost 4 bases and the J gene lost 8 bases, with 15 bases spanning the gap. The CDR3 DNA sequence: TGTGCCAGCAGCCGGGGGCGGACAACATATTCACCCCTCCACTTT. Translation gives CASSRGRTTYSPLHF.

This clone was counted a single time. V usage is TRBV19 and J usage is TRBJ1-5, with a tentative D call TRBD1 (5 bases). Germline loops: CDR1 LNHDA, CDR2 SQIVND (reference sequence). CDR3 length equals 15 residues. Trimming shortened V by 0 bases and J by 8 bases, and 14 bases separated the two germline ends. The CDR3 loop reads CASSIDRAGREPQHF. The DNA for the CDR3 is TGTGCCAGTAGTATAGATCGGGCAGGGCGTGAGCCCCAGCATTTT.

On this clone itself: A read error is likely, as this CDR3 ends without the conserved phenylalanine or tryptophan. The DNA is omitted, as the CDR3 cannot be located on it reliably, and the CDR3 follows TCRdb's listing. J is TRBJ2-3 and V is TRBV7-3; the D segment call TRBD2 is taken from the table without a DNA check. The CDR3 contains 12 residues when both ends are counted. CDR1 and CDR2 from the germline V gene are SGHTA and FQGTGA. The CDR3 is CASTVSPTWSLL.

The chain joins TRBV10-3 to TRBJ1-2, with D hard to call. V dropped 10 bases and J dropped 4 bases, with 16 bases sitting between them. From germline, CDR1 is ENHRY and CDR2 SYGVKD. The CDR3 runs to 13 residues. The CDR3 loop reads CATRVPLGYGYTF. The CDR3 DNA reads as TGTGCCACGAGGGTCCCCTTGGGCTATGGCTACACCTTC.

The rearrangement links TRBV10-3 to TRBJ2-2, with 7 nucleotides matching TRBD2. This CDR3 region has 16 residues. The germline V gene encodes CDR1 ENHRY and CDR2 SYGVKD. V was clipped by 6 bases and J by 1 base; unmatched bases: 8. The DNA of the CDR3 is TGTGCCATCAGCGGGGATGGACTAGGGAACACCGGGGAGCTGTTTTTT. Protein sequence: CAISGDGLGNTGELFF.

The genes are TRBV2 and TRBJ2-3; a possible D gene is TRBD2 (5 bases). CDR1 is SNHLY, CDR2 FYNNEI, per germline. With 0 bases removed from V and 0 bases from J, the gap between germline ends came to 7 bases. This CDR3 is 15 amino acids long. CDR3 sequence: CASSEARTSTDTQYF. As DNA, the CDR3 is TGTGCCAGCAGTGAAGCGCGGACTAGCACAGATACGCAGTATTTT.

V usage is TRBV4-3 and J usage is TRBJ1-4; D is unclear. Germline CDR1 reads LGHNA; CDR2 reads YSLEER. Trimming pared 1 base from V and 4 bases from J, leaving 10 bases between. The CDR3 runs 15 residues. CDR3 amino acids: CASSQVPGLNEKLFF. In DNA form, the CDR3 reads TGCGCCAGCAGCCAAGTTCCGGGTCTTAATGAAAAACTGTTTTTT.

This sequence joins TRBV4-2 and TRBJ2-3; 12 nucleotides align to TRBD2. Germline-derived CDR1 and CDR2 are LGHNA and YNFKEQ. This CDR3 is built from 17 residues. V was pared by 2 bases and J by 4 bases, with 7 bases of the junction left unmatched. The CDR3 is CASSQLPSGGAADTQYF. The CDR3 nucleotides read TGTGCCAGCAGCCAATTGCCTAGCGGGGGGGCCGCAGATACGCAGTATTTT.

The V gene is TRBV10-2, the J gene TRBJ1-5; 7 nucleotides line up with TRBD1. The length of the CDR3 is 14 residues. The germline V gene has CDR1 WSHSY and CDR2 SAAADI. The J segment lost 7 bases and the V segment lost 3 bases, leaving 6 bases of the junction unmatched. CDR3 sequence (DNA): TGCGCCAGCAGTGACTACAGGGGTGGGCAGCCCCAGCATTTT. Translated: CASSDYRGGQPQHF.

V and J are TRBV2 and TRBJ2-7; 9 bases line up with TRBD1. Unmatched junction bases numbered 2, after V lost 5 bases and J lost 3 bases. Germline CDR1 SNHLY, CDR2 FYNNEI. CDR3 length equals 13 residues. This CDR3 reads CASSRTGDYEQYF. CDR3 bases: TGTGCCAGCAGTCGGACAGGGGACTACGAGCAGTACTTC. The full variable domain, its missing parts supplied by reference TRBV2 and TRBJ2-7, is EPEVTQTPSHQVTQMGQEVILRCVPISNHLYFYWYRQILGQKVEFLVSFYNNEISEKSEIFDDQFSVERPDGSNFTLKIRSTKLEDSAMYFCASSRTGDYEQYFGPGTRLTVT.

The chain has TRBV5-4 and TRBJ2-1; 11 positions match TRBD2. The CDR3 totals 14 residues. V was clipped by 5 bases and J by 7 bases; unmatched bases: 5. Germline V gives CDR1 SGHNT, CDR2 YYREEE (reference sequence). CDR3 region: CASSIAGGRNEQFF. CDR3 bases: TGTGCCAGCAGTATAGCGGGAGGGAGGAATGAGCAGTTCTTC.

This sequence joins TRBV4-1 and TRBJ2-3, with 7 nucleotides matching TRBD2. CDR3 length equals 12 residues. V shed 9 bases and J 3 bases; nucleotides not matched to a gene: 3. Germline lookup yields CDR1 MGHRA and CDR2 YSYEKL. The CDR3 sequence is CASREETDTQYF. For the CDR3, the DNA is TGCGCCAGTCGGGAGGAAACAGATACGCAGTATTTT.

This sequence joins TRBV19 and TRBJ2-7, with a possible D match to TRBD2 (6 bases). This CDR3 contains 15 residues. V lost 5 bases to trimming and J lost 0 bases, with 14 bases between them. The germline gives CDR1 LNHDA, CDR2 SQIVND (reference sequence). The CDR3 coding sequence is TGTGCCAGTAGTGGCCTGGAGGGAGCCTCCTACGAGCAGTACTTC. Translating it yields CASSGLEGASYEQYF.

The chain links TRBV18 to TRBJ2-7; no clear D. Germline CDR1 is KGHSH and CDR2 is LQKENI. V lost 2 bases and J lost 2, with 16 bases in between. CDR3 length: 16 residues. The CDR3 reads CASSPAGSRETYEQYF. For the CDR3, the DNA is TGTGCCAGCTCACCAGCCGGGTCGCGAGAAACCTACGAGCAGTACTTC.

The chain couples TRBV9 to TRBJ1-2, with D hard to call. V was clipped by 0 bases and J by 0 bases, with 9 bases between them. This CDR3 has 15 residues. Germline CDR1 is SGDLS and CDR2 is YYNGEE. The CDR3 coding sequence is TGTGCCAGCAGCGTAGGGAGTACCCCTAACTATGGCTACACCTTC. As protein: CASSVGSTPNYGYTF.

The chain uses TRBV11-2 and TRBJ2-2; D is ambiguous. Germline V gene lookup returns CDR1 SGHAT and CDR2 FQNNGV. The germline V and J ends were trimmed by 5 bases and 3 bases, with 16 bases remaining between them. This CDR3 comprises 16 residues. The chain's CDR3 is CASSLVDRRDTGELFF. As DNA, the CDR3 is TGTGCCAGCAGCCTAGTTGATCGACGGGACACCGGGGAGCTGTTTTTT.